The present entry profiles one T cell receptor beta chain with its context. These data originate in a study of shared clonotypes between healthy human individuals. Repertoires were generated with immunoSEQ multiplex PCR, while TCRdb's copy carries only in-frame clones and drops some. Found here are roughly 2.2 million clones, roughly 90% of them singletons; the top ten hold around 0.35%. The germline V gene has CDR1 MDHEN and CDR2 SYDVKM. V lost 8 bases and J lost 0, with 11 bases in between. CDR3 size: 14 residues. The chain links TRBV28 to TRBJ1-5; D not certain. Sequencing used naive CD4+ T cells from PBMCs. The subset here: CD45RA+ positively selected. This TCR was sampled from a man aged 18 to 30 in good health. Some clones in this sample may be carry-over from other donors' samples. CDR3: CASRVAPSNQPQHF. DNA for the CDR3: TGTGCCAGCCGGGTGGCTCCTAGCAATCAGCCCCAGCATTTT.